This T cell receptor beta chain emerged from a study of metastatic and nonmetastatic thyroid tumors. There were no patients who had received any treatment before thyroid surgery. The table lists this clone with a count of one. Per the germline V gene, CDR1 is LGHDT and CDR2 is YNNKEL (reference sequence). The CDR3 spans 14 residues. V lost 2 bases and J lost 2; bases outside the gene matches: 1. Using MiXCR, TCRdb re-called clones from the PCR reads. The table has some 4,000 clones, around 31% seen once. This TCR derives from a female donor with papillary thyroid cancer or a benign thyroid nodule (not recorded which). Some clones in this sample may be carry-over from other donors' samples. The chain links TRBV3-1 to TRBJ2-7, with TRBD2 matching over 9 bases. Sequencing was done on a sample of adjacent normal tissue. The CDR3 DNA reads TGTGCCAGCAGCCAACTAGCGGGACCCTACGAGCAGTACTTC. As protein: CASSQLAGPYEQYF.